This T cell receptor beta chain originates from a study of response to subunit inactivated influenza vaccine. Study results and limitations: That few new T cells are recruited by each seasonal influenza vaccination was the authors' suggestion.

This clonotype was seen ten or more times. Antigen: not known. TCRdb independently ran MiXCR on the RT-PCR reads; one entry per CDR3 protein. The repertoire holds fewer than 250,000 distinct CDR3 sequences, with around 14% as singletons. After removal of 2 bases from V and 0 bases from J, the junction contained 5 bases not matched to a gene. The V gene's germline CDR1 is SQVTM and CDR2 ANQGSEA. The CDR3 extends over 15 amino acids. This TCR derives from a man aged 45-65 years who received an inactivated influenza vaccine. Specimen: CD8+ T cells sorted from PBMCs, collected about 5 days after vaccination. The chain carries TRBV29-1 and TRBJ2-7, with 9 nucleotides matching TRBD2. The CDR3 loop reads CSVELRLAASYEQYF. The CDR3 nucleotides are TGCAGCGTTGAATTACGACTAGCGGCCTCCTACGAGCAGTACTTC.